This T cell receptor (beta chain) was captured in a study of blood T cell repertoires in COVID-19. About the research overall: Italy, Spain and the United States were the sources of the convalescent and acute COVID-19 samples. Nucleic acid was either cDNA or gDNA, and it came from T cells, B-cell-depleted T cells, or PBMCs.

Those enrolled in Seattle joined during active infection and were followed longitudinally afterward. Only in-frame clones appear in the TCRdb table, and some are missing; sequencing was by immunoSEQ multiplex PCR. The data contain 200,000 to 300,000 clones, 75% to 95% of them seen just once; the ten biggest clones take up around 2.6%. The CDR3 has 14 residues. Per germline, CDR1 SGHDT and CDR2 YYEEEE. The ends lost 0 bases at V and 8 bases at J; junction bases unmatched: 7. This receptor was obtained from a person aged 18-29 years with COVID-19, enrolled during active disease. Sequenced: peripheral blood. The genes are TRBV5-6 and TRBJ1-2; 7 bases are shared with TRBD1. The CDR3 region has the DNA TGTGCCAGCAGCTTGGAGGGGGCCAGGGGCGGCTACACCTTC. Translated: CASSLEGARGGYTF.